Each of the 9 T cell receptor beta chains below was sequenced from the same sample in a study of T cell changes during pregnancy in multiple sclerosis. Profiled with immunoSEQ multiplex PCR; TCRdb holds only in-frame clones, not every one. Here the sample spans about 60,000 clones, about 90% being singletons. The input for sequencing was peripheral blood, taken in the second trimester of pregnancy. These TCRs come from a female donor in good health, enrolled as a control in a pregnancy study.

The rearrangement uses TRBV2 and TRBJ1-2, with D maybe TRBD1 (6 bases). CDR3 length: 15 residues. Trimming removed 2 bases at V and 3 bases at J, with 13 bases between. Germline V lookup: CDR1 SNHLY, CDR2 FYNNEI. The CDR3 loop reads CASSEFGGGDYGYTF. Written as DNA, the CDR3 is TGTGCCAGCAGTGAATTTGGGGGGGGCGACTATGGCTACACCTTC.

The chain recombines TRBV2 with TRBJ1-5, with D hard to call. V was pared by 5 bases and J by 6 bases, with 11 bases between. The CDR3 covers 13 residues. Germline CDR1 and CDR2: SNHLY and FYNNEI. CDR3 in DNA: TGTGCCAGCAGTCCGTCCCGGGGTCAGCCCCAGCATTTT. It is translated as CASSPSRGQPQHF.

The V call is TRBV30, the J call TRBJ2-1, with 7 nucleotides matching TRBD1. CDR1 is GTSNPN and CDR2 is SVGIG in the germline V gene (reference sequence). The CDR3 totals 14 residues. V shed 3 bases and J 5 bases; nucleotides not matched to a gene: 7. The CDR3 reads CAWRGLDRNNEQFF. DNA for the CDR3: TGTGCCTGGAGGGGCCTGGACAGGAACAATGAGCAGTTCTTC.

This clone was seen just once. V is TRBV6-6 and J is TRBJ2-7, with D possibly matching TRBD2 (6 bases). CDR1 is MNHNY, CDR2 SVGAGI, per germline (reference sequence). V gave up 6 bases and J gave up 6 bases, with 15 bases separating them. This CDR3 spans 13 amino acids. CDR3 amino acids: CASSPPGGSEQYF. CDR3 DNA: TGTGCCAGCAGCCCTCCCGGGGGAAGCGAGCAGTACTTC.

The rearrangement uses TRBV9 and TRBJ2-1; perhaps TRBD1 as D (6 bases). The CDR3 is made up of 14 amino acids. The V end was cut by 4 bases, the J end by 5 bases, with 13 bases between. Germline-derived CDR1 and CDR2 are SGDLS and YYNGEE. This CDR3 is CASSPGTSDNEQFF. The CDR3 DNA sequence: TGTGCCAGCAGCCCCGGGACATCTGACAATGAGCAGTTCTTC.

The chain has TRBV14 and TRBJ2-7, with 7 positions matching TRBD1. CDR3 size: 15 residues. Germline CDR1 is SGHDN and CDR2 is FVKESK. After removal of 4 bases from V and 2 bases from J, the junction contained 8 bases not matched to a gene. The DNA of the CDR3 is TGTGCCAGCAGCCGCCAGGACAGGTCAACCTACGAGCAGTACTTC. This codes for CASSRQDRSTYEQYF.

V usage is TRBV7-2 and J usage is TRBJ2-4; D is unresolved. CDR1 is SGHTA, CDR2 FQGNSA, per germline. CDR3 length: 13 residues. Deletions cut 1 base from V and 5 bases from J, with 6 bases between. CDR3 protein: CASSLVGENIQYF. DNA for the CDR3: TGTGCCAGCAGCTTAGTGGGCGAAAACATTCAGTACTTC. Supplemented by reference TRBV7-2 and TRBJ2-4, the full variable domain reads GAGVSQSPSNKVTEKGKDVELRCDPISGHTALYWYRQSLGQGLEFLIYFQGNSAPDKSGLPSDRFSAERTGGSVSTLTIQRTQQEDSAVYLCASSLVGENIQYFGAGTRLSVL.

V gene TRBV18 combines with J gene TRBJ1-2; 9 nucleotides match TRBD1. Per germline, CDR1 KGHSH and CDR2 LQKENI. The CDR3 length is 15 residues. V gave up 3 bases and J gave up 8 bases; unmatched junction bases: 10. The CDR3 nucleotides are TGTGCCAGCTCACCGTCCGGGACAGGGCAAGCCGGCTACACCTTC. It encodes CASSPSGTGQAGYTF.

The CDR3 loop is CASSEAMEGPGYTF. The CDR3 nucleotides are TGTGCCAGCAGTGAAGCGATGGAGGGTCCTGGCTACACCTTC. The rearrangement links TRBV6-1 to TRBJ1-2; unclear D gene. The ends were cut back, 0 bases at V and 7 bases at J, with 12 bases in the middle. Germline values: CDR1 MNHNS, CDR2 SASEGT. The CDR3 covers 14 residues.